The sequence of this T cell receptor beta chain was determined in a study of resident and recirculating memory T cells in vitiligo. Looking at the study overall: Genomic DNA was extracted from whole homogenized samples, with no cell sorting.

No patient showed confetti depigmentation, a clinical sign of active disease. In germline, CDR1 is LNHNV, CDR2 YYDKDF (reference sequence). The CDR3 has 14 residues. J lost 7 bases, V lost 3 bases, and 4 bases had no gene match. Points on this clone: The antigen is not known.

Points from the study as a whole: TCR sequences were not conserved across biopsy sites or patients. No single dominant TCR clone appeared; lesion clonality varied.

Generated by immunoSEQ multiplex PCR, the TCRdb table keeps only in-frame clones and is missing some. The sample has fewer than 85,000 clones, around 90% seen once. The sequence came from a male donor with vitiligo. The sequencing sample was made of blood. The chain combines TRBV15 with TRBJ1-2, with 11 bases matching TRBD1. In DNA, the CDR3 is TGTGCCACCAGCAGGGACAGGGGGCCCAGTGGCTACACCTTC. It translates to CATSRDRGPSGYTF. Variable domain in full (rest from reference TRBV15 and TRBJ1-2): DAMVIQNPRYQVTQFGKPVTLSCSQTLNHNVMYWYQQKSSQAPKLLFHYYDKDFNNEADTPDNFQSRRPNTSFCFLDIRSPGLGDTAMYLCATSRDRGPSGYTFGSGTRLTVV.